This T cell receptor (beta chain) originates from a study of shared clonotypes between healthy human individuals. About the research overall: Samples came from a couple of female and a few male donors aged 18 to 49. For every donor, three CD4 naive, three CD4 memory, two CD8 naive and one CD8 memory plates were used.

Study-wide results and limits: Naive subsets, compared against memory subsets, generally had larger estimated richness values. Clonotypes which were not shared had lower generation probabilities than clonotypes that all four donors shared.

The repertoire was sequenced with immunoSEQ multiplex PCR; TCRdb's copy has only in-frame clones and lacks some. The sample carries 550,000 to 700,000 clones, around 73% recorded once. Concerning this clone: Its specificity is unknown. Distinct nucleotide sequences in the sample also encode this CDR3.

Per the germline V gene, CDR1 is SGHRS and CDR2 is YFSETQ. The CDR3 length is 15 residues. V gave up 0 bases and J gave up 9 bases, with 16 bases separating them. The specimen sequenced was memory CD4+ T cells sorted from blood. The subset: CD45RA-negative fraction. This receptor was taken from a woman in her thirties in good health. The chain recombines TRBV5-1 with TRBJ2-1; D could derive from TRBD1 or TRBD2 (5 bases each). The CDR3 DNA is TGCGCCAGCAGCTTGGGTGACCGGGACCTAGGTGAGCAGTTCTTC. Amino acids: CASSLGDRDLGEQFF.